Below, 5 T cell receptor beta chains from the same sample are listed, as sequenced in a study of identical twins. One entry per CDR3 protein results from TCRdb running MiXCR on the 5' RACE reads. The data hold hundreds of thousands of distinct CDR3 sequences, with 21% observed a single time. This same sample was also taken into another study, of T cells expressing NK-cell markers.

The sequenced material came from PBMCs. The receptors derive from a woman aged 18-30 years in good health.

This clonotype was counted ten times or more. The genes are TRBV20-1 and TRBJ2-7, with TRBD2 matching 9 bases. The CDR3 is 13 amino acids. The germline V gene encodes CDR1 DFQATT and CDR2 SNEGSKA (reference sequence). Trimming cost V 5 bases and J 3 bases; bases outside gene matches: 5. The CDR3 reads CSAASGDSYEQYF. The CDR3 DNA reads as TGCAGTGCTGCTAGCGGGGACAGCTACGAGCAGTACTTC.

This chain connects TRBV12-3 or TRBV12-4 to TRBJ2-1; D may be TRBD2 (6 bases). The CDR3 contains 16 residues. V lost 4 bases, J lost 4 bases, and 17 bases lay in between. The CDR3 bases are TGTGCCAGCAGTTCCCCGGGACTCGCCTCATACAATGAGCAGTTCTTC. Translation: CASSSPGLASYNEQFF.

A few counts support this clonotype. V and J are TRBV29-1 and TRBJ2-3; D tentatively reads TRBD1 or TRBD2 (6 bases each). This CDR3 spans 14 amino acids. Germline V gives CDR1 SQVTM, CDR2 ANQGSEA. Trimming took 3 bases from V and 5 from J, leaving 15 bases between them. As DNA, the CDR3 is TGCAGCGTTGAGGGGATGGGGGGCTTAGATACGCAGTATTTT. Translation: CSVEGMGGLDTQYF.

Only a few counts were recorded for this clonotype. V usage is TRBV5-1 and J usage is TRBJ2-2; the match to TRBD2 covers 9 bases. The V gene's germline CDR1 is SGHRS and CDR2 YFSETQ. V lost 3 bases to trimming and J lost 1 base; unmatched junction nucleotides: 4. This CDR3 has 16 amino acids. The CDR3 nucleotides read TGCGCCAGCAGCTCTCTAGCGGGGAAGAACACCGGGGAGCTGTTTTTT. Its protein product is CASSSLAGKNTGELFF.

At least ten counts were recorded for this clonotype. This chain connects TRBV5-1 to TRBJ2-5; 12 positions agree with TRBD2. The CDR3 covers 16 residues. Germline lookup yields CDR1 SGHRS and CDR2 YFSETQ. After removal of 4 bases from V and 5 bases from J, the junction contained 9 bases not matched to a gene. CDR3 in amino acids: CASSLTSGGAGETQYF. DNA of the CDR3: TGCGCCAGCAGCCTGACTAGCGGGGGTGCAGGGGAGACCCAGTACTTC.